The sequence of this T cell receptor beta chain was determined in a study of CD8 T cells in ankylosing spondylitis. Whole-study results and caveats: CD8+ by phenotype, disease-linked clones were relatively rare in peripheral blood. In the blood and synovial fluid of reactive arthritis, some motif variants had been previously reported. Matched ankylosing spondylitis synovial fluid reportedly contained a significantly enriched population of disease-linked clones.

With V trimmed by 6 bases and J by 1 base, 6 bases remained unmatched. This CDR3 region has 14 residues. Germline-derived CDR1 and CDR2 are MNHEY and SVGEGT. Ten or more counts support this clonotype. Its antigen remains unidentified. Molecular-barcoded quantitative 5'-RACE produced these TCR beta libraries. A single record per CDR3 protein comes from TCRdb applying MiXCR to the 5' RACE reads. The repertoire includes about 35,000 distinct CDR3 sequences, 9% to 12% of them detected once, and roughly 16% sits in the top ten. The gene calls are TRBV6-2 or TRBV6-3 and TRBJ2-7; 7 bases line up with TRBD2. The TCR was taken from a male donor with ankylosing spondylitis or in good health (not recorded which). Sequenced material: blood, either unsorted or a sorted T cell fraction (not recorded which). The CDR3 loop reads CASRREGRSYEQYF. The CDR3 DNA reads TGTGCCAGCAGGAGGGAGGGCCGATCCTACGAGCAGTACTTC.